These T cell receptor beta chains were read from a single sample in a study of vaccination and CD4 T cells after COVID-19. Their recognized antigens are unknown. TCRdb independently ran MiXCR on the PCR reads; one entry per CDR3 protein. The sample has some 26,000 distinct CDR3 sequences, about 40% seen once. The input for sequencing was CD4+ T cells from blood, cultured in vitro, taken about 7 months after SARS-CoV-2 vaccination. Receptors originate from a human donor who had recovered from COVID-19. CDR3s include the opening cysteine and the closing phenylalanine or tryptophan. The D gene is left open where the match is weak. Clone size, where shown, is once, few, many, or a class for clones that have expanded.

j_gene | v_gene | abundance | d_gene | CDR3nt | CDR3aa
TRBJ2-7 | TRBV6-1 | few | NA | TGTGCCAGCAGCTCCCGGGGCAGGAAAGCTTACGAGCAGTACTTC | CASSSRGRKAYEQYF
TRBJ1-1 | TRBV7-9 | few | NA | TGTGCCAGCAGTCTCAGCGGGGACACTGAAGCTTTCTTT | CASSLSGDTEAFF
TRBJ2-7 | TRBV27 | NA | TRBD2 | TGTGCCAGCCATACCATCGCGGGAGGGCCGGGAGAGCAGTACTTC | CASHTIAGGPGEQYF
TRBJ1-2 | TRBV7-2 | NA | TRBD1 | TGTGCCAGCAGCTTACGGACAGGGGAAGGTGGCTACACCTTC | CASSLRTGEGGYTF
TRBJ2-7 | TRBV5-4 | NA | NA | TGTGCCAGCAGCTTCAAGTTAGGCTACGAGCAGTACTTC | CASSFKLGYEQYF
TRBJ2-1 | TRBV20-1 | NA | TRBD2 | TGCAGTGCTGGGACTAGCGGTTGGGGGAACTACAATGAGCAGTTCTTC | CSAGTSGWGNYNEQFF
TRBJ1-2 | TRBV15 | few | NA | TGTGCCACCAGCAGAGGGCCGGGACCCGCTAACTATGGCTACACCTTC | CATSRGPGPANYGYTF
TRBJ1-2 | TRBV7-9 | few | TRBD1 | TGTGCCAGCAGCCCCCAGGGGGCTGACTATGGCTACACCTTC | CASSPQGADYGYTF
TRBJ1-2 | TRBV25-1 | NA | NA | TGTGCCAGCAGTGAATCCCCGGACGACTATGGCTACACCTTC | CASSESPDDYGYTF
TRBJ1-1 | TRBV20-1 | few | NA | TGCAGTGCTAGAGCGGGGAGGTCTGAAGCTTTCTTT | CSARAGRSEAFF
TRBJ2-3 | TRBV7-2 | NA | NA | TGTGCCAGCAGCGCCCGGGACCCCGCTGTGGATACGCAGTATTTT | CASSARDPAVDTQYF
TRBJ2-5 | TRBV2 | NA | NA | TGTGCCAGCAGTGAAGCGCAGCAGGGTCAACTGGCCCAGTACTTC | CASSEAQQGQLAQYF
TRBJ2-7 | TRBV28 | NA | TRBD1 | TGTGCCAGCAGAACCCAAGCGGGACAGGGGTCCTACGAGCAGTACTTC | CASRTQAGQGSYEQYF
TRBJ1-5 | TRBV6-5 | once | NA | TGTGCCAGCAGTTCGCACTCAGGGGACTCCTACTCACGCAATCAGCCCCAGCATTTT | CASSSHSGDSYSRNQPQHF
TRBJ2-5 | TRBV6-1 | few | TRBD2 | TGTGCCAGCAGTCTACCGCCCACCTCTAGCGGGAGGGGGGAGACCCAGTACTTC | CASSLPPTSSGRGETQYF
TRBJ2-7 | TRBV4-2 | NA | NA | TGTGCCAGCAGCCAAGACTTTGGAGGGCTGTACGAGCAGTACTTC | CASSQDFGGLYEQYF
TRBJ2-7 | TRBV28 | NA | TRBD2 | TGTGCCAGCAGTTTATTGCGTCGGGGGGGCAGGTCCTACGAGCAGTACTTC | CASSLLRRGGRSYEQYF
TRBJ2-3 | TRBV20-1 | NA | NA | TGCAGTGCCGCCCCCCAGGGGGGACTAAGCACAGATACGCAGTATTTT | CSAAPQGGLSTDTQYF
TRBJ2-5 | TRBV7-8 | NA | TRBD1 | TGTGCCAGCAGCTTACTTCCAGACAGGGGGCTAGAGACCCAGTACTTC | CASSLLPDRGLETQYF
TRBJ1-6 | TRBV20-1 | few | NA | TGCAGTGCTAGAGATGGGTCGGCAGGGTATAATTCACCCCTCCACTTT | CSARDGSAGYNSPLHF
TRBJ1-6 | TRBV7-6 | few | NA | TGTGCCAGCAGCTTAGCCGGACAGAGGAATTCACCCCTCCACTTT | CASSLAGQRNSPLHF
TRBJ2-1 | TRBV7-3 | NA | NA | TGTGCCAGCAGCCCCGGAGGGGCATACAATGAGCAGTTCTTC | CASSPGGAYNEQFF
TRBJ2-1 | TRBV4-3 | NA | NA | TGCGCCAGCAGCCAAGCATTAGGGACTCACAATGAGCAGTTCTTC | CASSQALGTHNEQFF